This entry describes one T cell receptor beta chain. Antigen unknown. This same CDR3 is encoded by further DNA sequences in the sample. The sample is drawn from a study of CD8+ T cells in alopecia areata. The CDR3 has 14 amino acids. Germline CDR1 reads SEHNR; CDR2 reads FQNEAQ (reference sequence). Trimming at V came to 2 bases and at J to 1 base, leaving 1 base not matched to a gene. The study's findings and limits: Sequencing of scalp samples also captures resident alphabeta T cells of normal skin.

RNA was extracted and reverse transcribed into cDNA as the sequencing template. The assay was immunoSEQ multiplex PCR, and TCRdb's table has in-frame clones only and misses some. Counted here are under 150,000 clones, approximately 60% occurring once; the ten biggest clones make up 36%. Sequenced material: CD8+ T cells sorted from blood. The sequence was collected from a human donor in good health. This chain links TRBV7-9 with TRBJ2-5; the match to TRBD2 covers 7 bases. The CDR3 sequence: CASSLSSGQETQYF. The DNA of the CDR3 is TGTGCCAGCAGCTTATCTAGCGGCCAAGAGACCCAGTACTTC.